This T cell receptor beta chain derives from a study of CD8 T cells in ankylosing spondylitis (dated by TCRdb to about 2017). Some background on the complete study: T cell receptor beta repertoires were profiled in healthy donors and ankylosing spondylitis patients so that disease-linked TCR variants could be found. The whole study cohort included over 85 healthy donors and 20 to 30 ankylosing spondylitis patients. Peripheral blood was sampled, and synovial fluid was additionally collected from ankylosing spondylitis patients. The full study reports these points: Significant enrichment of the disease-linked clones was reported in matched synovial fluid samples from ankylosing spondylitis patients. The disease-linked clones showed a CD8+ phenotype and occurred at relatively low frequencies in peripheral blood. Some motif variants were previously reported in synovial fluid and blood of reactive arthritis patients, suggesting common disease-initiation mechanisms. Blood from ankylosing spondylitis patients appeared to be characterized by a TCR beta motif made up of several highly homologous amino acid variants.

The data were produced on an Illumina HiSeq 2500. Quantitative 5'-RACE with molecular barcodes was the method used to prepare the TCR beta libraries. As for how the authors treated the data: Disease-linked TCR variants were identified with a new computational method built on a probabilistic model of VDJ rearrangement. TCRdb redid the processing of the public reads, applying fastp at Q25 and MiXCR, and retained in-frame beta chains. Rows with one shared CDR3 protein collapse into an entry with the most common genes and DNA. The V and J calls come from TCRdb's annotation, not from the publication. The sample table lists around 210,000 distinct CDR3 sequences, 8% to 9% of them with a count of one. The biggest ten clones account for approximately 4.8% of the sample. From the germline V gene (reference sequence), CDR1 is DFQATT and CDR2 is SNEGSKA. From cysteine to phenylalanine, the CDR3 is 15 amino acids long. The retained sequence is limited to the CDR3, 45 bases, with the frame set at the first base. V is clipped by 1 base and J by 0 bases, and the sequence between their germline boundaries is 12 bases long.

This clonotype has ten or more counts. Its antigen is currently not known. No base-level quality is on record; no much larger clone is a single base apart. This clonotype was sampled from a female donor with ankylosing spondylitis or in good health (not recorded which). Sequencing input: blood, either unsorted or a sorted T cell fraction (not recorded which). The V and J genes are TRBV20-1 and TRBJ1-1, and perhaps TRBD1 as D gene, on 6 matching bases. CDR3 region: CSARVEGHLNTEAFF. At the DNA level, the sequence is TGCAGTGCTAGAGTTGAGGGACATTTGAACACTGAAGCTTTCTTT.